This T cell receptor beta chain was recovered during a study of shared T cell receptors in the human thymus. Only in-frame clones appear in the TCRdb table, and some are missing; sequencing was by immunoSEQ multiplex PCR. The sample holds under 700,000 clones, approximately 80% seen once. These sequences were also reported in another study, on human thymus T cells. From that second work: Donation came from healthy Finnish infants having corrective surgery for congenital heart defects. Thymus tissue was removed during corrective cardiac surgery. Thymic as well as blood repertoires seemed to favor certain V and J genes unevenly. Thymic repertoires from unrelated individuals overlapped highly, related research reported.

The origin of this receptor is a boy less than two years old with a congenital heart defect. Sequencing was carried out using thymocytes.

The chain's CDR3 is CASSQDRGKNTEAFF. The CDR3 nucleotides are TGTGCCAGCAGCCAAGACCGGGGAAAGAACACTGAAGCTTTCTTT. The chain is built from TRBV14 and TRBJ1-1; D unresolved. Per the germline V gene, CDR1 is SGHDN and CDR2 is FVKESK. This CDR3 is 15 amino acids long. The V end lost 0 bases, the J end lost 1 base, and 9 bases lay between the germline ends.